This T cell receptor beta chain was sequenced during a study of T cells in localized non-small cell lung cancer. Looked up from germline, CDR1 is SEHNR and CDR2 is FQNEAQ (reference sequence). Deletions cut 0 bases from V and 9 bases from J, with 9 bases between. This CDR3 has 12 amino acids. Some clones are missing from TCRdb's copy, which holds only in-frame ones; the method was immunoSEQ multiplex PCR. The sample has 52,000 or so clones, over 80% seen once. The receptor's source is a man between 40 and 70 years old with stage III lung adenocarcinoma. The rearrangement joins TRBV7-9 to TRBJ2-7; tentatively, D is TRBD1 (5 bases). Sequenced material: peripheral blood mononuclear cells, taken before any cancer treatment. The CDR3 loop reads CASSLAGVGQYF. The DNA of the CDR3 is TGTGCCAGCAGCTTAGCAGGGGTCGGGCAGTACTTC.